The next 21 T cell receptor beta chains were all read from a single sample in a study of shared clonotypes between healthy human individuals (dated by TCRdb to the early 2020s). Library preparation used the immunoSEQ multiplex PCR assay. In TCRdb, the immuneACCESS table is reduced to in-frame sequences with V and J assigned. These tables do not hold every clone; where another copy was compared, an unresolved V gene accounts for under half, and the others remain unexplained. The sample table shows about 1.1 million clones, and approximately 80% are seen once. The ten largest clones take up almost 0.9% of the sample. The source material was memory CD4+ T cells from PBMCs. In light of the paper, this sample's cell subset or site label describes: CD45RA-negative fraction. These receptors originate from a man between 18 and 35 years old in good health. Some clones in this sample may be carry-over from other donors' samples.

This clone has only a few counts. This chain connects TRBV2 to TRBJ1-3; a possible D gene is TRBD1 (5 bases). Between the trimmed V and J ends, which lost 2 bases and 0 bases, there was a span of 14 bases. This CDR3 is 17 amino acids long. Germline values: CDR1 SNHLY, CDR2 FYNNEI. Written as DNA, the CDR3 is TGTGCCAGCAGTGAATATGGGGCAGTGGCCTCTGGAAACACCATATATTTT. The encoded protein is CASSEYGAVASGNTIYF.

The chain carries TRBV7-2 and TRBJ1-2, with 8 nucleotides matching TRBD1. The CDR3 is made up of 13 amino acids. The V and J ends lost 9 bases and 8 bases, in that order; junction bases with no gene match: 11. In germline, CDR1 is SGHTA, CDR2 FQGNSA. CDR3 DNA: TGTGCCAGGAGCCCGGACAGGGTCGGAGGCTACACCTTC. Translated, it gives CARSPDRVGGYTF. Full variable domain (outside the CDR3, taken from reference TRBV7-2 and TRBJ1-2): GAGVSQSPSNKVTEKGKDVELRCDPISGHTALYWYRQSLGQGLEFLIYFQGNSAPDKSGLPSDRFSAERTGGSVSTLTIQRTQQEDSAVYLCARSPDRVGGYTFGSGTRLTVV.

This chain uses TRBV2 with TRBJ2-7; 13 bases align to TRBD2. Germline V gene sequence: CDR1 SNHLY, CDR2 FYNNEI. This CDR3 region has 15 residues. The V segment lost 7 bases and the J segment 2 bases; nucleotides outside the gene matches: 5. CDR3 amino acids: CASTQLAGGPYEQYF. The CDR3 DNA reads as TGTGCCAGCACCCAACTAGCGGGAGGGCCCTACGAGCAGTACTTC. The full variable domain, its missing parts supplied by reference TRBV2 and TRBJ2-7, is EPEVTQTPSHQVTQMGQEVILRCVPISNHLYFYWYRQILGQKVEFLVSFYNNEISEKSEIFDDQFSVERPDGSNFTLKIRSTKLEDSAMYFCASTQLAGGPYEQYFGPGTRLTVT.

Notes on this clone: Other DNA variants within this sample encode the same CDR3. The chain carries TRBV5-1 and TRBJ2-1; D gene unclear. Per germline, CDR1 SGHRS and CDR2 YFSETQ. The CDR3 consists of 14 residues. Deletions cut 2 bases from V and 2 bases from J, with 8 bases between. CDR3 amino acids: CASSLSAAYNEQFF. CDR3 in DNA: TGCGCCAGCAGCTTAAGTGCTGCCTACAATGAGCAGTTCTTC.

CDR3 region: CASGLSGWNTEAFF. DNA for the CDR3: TGTGCCAGTGGACTATCGGGGTGGAACACTGAAGCTTTCTTT. The chain couples TRBV28 to TRBJ1-1, with D unresolved. CDR1 is MDHEN, CDR2 SYDVKM, per germline. The CDR3 totals 14 residues. The germline V and J ends were trimmed by 9 bases and 1 base, with 15 bases remaining between them. The full variable domain, its missing parts supplied by reference TRBV28 and TRBJ1-1, is DVKVTQSSRYLVKRTGEKVFLECVQDMDHENMFWYRQDPGLGLRLIYFSYDVKMKEKGDIPEGYSVSREKKERFSLILESASTNQTSMYLCASGLSGWNTEAFFGQGTRLTVV.

This rearrangement joins TRBV14 to TRBJ1-4; weak D call: TRBD1 (5 bases). Looked up from germline, CDR1 is SGHDN and CDR2 is FVKESK. This CDR3 has 13 amino acids. V lost 4 bases to trimming and J lost 7 bases, with 10 bases between them. In DNA form, the CDR3 reads TGTGCCAGCAGCCGACGGGGGGTTGAAAAACTGTTTTTT. This translates into CASSRRGVEKLFF.

This clone was picked up a small number of times. The chain links TRBV19 to TRBJ1-1, with TRBD1 matching 7 bases. Germline loops: CDR1 LNHDA, CDR2 SQIVND (reference sequence). This CDR3 is built from 16 residues. V lost 3 bases, J lost 3 bases, and 10 bases stayed unmatched. DNA for the CDR3: TGTGCCAGTAGTATCAGGGGGACGATGAGTGACACTGAAGCTTTCTTT. Translating gives CASSIRGTMSDTEAFF.

The chain has TRBV7-2 and TRBJ1-1, with D possibly TRBD1 on 5 matching bases. V shed 5 bases and J shed 4 bases, with 14 bases lying between them. CDR3 length: 14 amino acids. CDR1 and CDR2 (germline): SGHTA, FQGNSA. Here the CDR3 reads CASSVSGGITEAFF. CDR3 bases: TGTGCCAGCAGCGTATCGGGGGGTATCACTGAAGCTTTCTTT.

This chain joins TRBV5-4 and TRBJ1-2; unclear D gene. The length of the CDR3 is 15 residues. With 3 bases removed from V and 7 bases from J, the gap between germline ends came to 19 bases. In germline, CDR1 is SGHNT, CDR2 YYREEE (reference sequence). The CDR3: CASSSDGTSMGGYTF. Written as DNA, the CDR3 is TGTGCCAGCAGCTCGGACGGAACGTCTATGGGTGGCTACACCTTC.

This clone was picked up a small number of times. This sequence joins TRBV28 and TRBJ1-4; 7 bases are a match to TRBD1. Looked up from germline, CDR1 is MDHEN and CDR2 is SYDVKM. The V segment lost 6 bases and the J segment 8 bases; nucleotides outside the gene matches: 18. This CDR3 is built from 17 residues. The DNA of the CDR3 is TGTGCCAGCAGCGTTTCTGGGGCCGACAGGGCTTTGGAAAAACTGTTTTTT. This sequence encodes CASSVSGADRALEKLFF.

The rearrangement joins TRBV28 to TRBJ2-7, with no clear D. CDR3 length: 11 residues. The V gene lost 6 bases and the J gene lost 4 bases, with 7 bases spanning the gap. Germline V gene data show CDR1 as MDHEN and CDR2 as SYDVKM. CDR3 residues: CASSYQYEQYF. CDR3 DNA: TGTGCCAGCAGCTACCAATACGAGCAGTACTTC.

The rearrangement uses TRBV7-2 and TRBJ1-4, with D tentatively TRBD1 (5 bases). Germline CDR1 SGHTA, CDR2 FQGNSA. V was shortened by 1 base and J by 7 bases, with 13 bases between the two germline ends. The CDR3 is 15 residues long. The DNA of the CDR3 is TGTGCCAGCAGCTTAGAGGGTCAGGGTGGTGAAAAACTGTTTTTT. Protein product: CASSLEGQGGEKLFF.

The CDR3 sequence: CASSIWERSTEAFF. DNA of the CDR3: TGTGCCAGTAGTATTTGGGAGAGAAGCACTGAAGCTTTCTTT. This sequence joins TRBV19 and TRBJ1-1; D gene uncertain. V was trimmed by 3 bases and J by 4 bases, leaving 12 bases between them. This CDR3 is 14 amino acids long. Germline CDR1 and CDR2: LNHDA and SQIVND (reference sequence).

The CDR3 reads CASSLGGATANEKLFF. The CDR3 DNA reads TGCGCCAGCAGCTTGGGAGGGGCGACAGCTAATGAAAAACTGTTTTTT. V usage is TRBV5-1 and J usage is TRBJ1-4, with a weak D call TRBD1 (5 bases). The CDR3 consists of 16 residues. CDR1 and CDR2 from the germline V gene are SGHRS and YFSETQ. V was shortened by 0 bases and J by 3 bases, with 12 bases between the two germline ends. The full variable domain, its missing parts supplied by reference TRBV5-1 and TRBJ1-4, is KAGVTQTPRYLIKTRGQQVTLSCSPISGHRSVSWYQQTPGQGLQFLFEYFSETQRNKGNFPGRFSGRQFSNSRSEMNVSTLELGDSALYLCASSLGGATANEKLFFGSGTQLSVL.

The gene calls are TRBV7-9 and TRBJ2-6; no clear D gene. Trimming shortened V by 4 bases and J by 1 base, and 11 bases separated the two germline ends. Per the germline V gene, CDR1 is SEHNR and CDR2 is FQNEAQ (reference sequence). There are 16 residues in the CDR3. In DNA, the CDR3 is TGTGCCAGCAGCTCACTCCGTTGGTCTGGGGCCAACGTCCTGACTTTC. This translates into CASSSLRWSGANVLTF.

This clone showed up just once. V gene TRBV21-1 combines with J gene TRBJ1-5; the table gives TRBD1 as D, unverified against the DNA. TRBV21-1 corresponds to a pseudogene. The CDR3 runs 17 residues. CDR3 sequence: CASSNYGTPASNQPQHF. CDR3 nucleotides: TGTGCCAGCAGCAACTATGGGACACCCGCGAGCAATCAGCCCCAGCATTTT.

V is TRBV7-9 and J is TRBJ2-3, with TRBD2 matching 8 bases. V shed 6 bases and J 7 bases; nucleotides not matched to a gene: 12. The CDR3 extends over 15 amino acids. Germline CDR1 and CDR2: SEHNR and FQNEAQ (reference sequence). The CDR3 sequence: CASRPAAGGGYTQYF. The CDR3 DNA sequence: TGTGCCAGCAGGCCTGCGGCGGGGGGCGGATATACGCAGTATTTT.

This clone has a single count. This chain links TRBV15 with TRBJ1-1; D gene unclear. Trimming pared 4 bases from V and 11 bases from J, leaving 17 bases between. CDR1 is LNHNV and CDR2 is YYDKDF in the germline V gene (reference sequence). The CDR3 runs to 13 residues. CDR3 loop: CATSKDLFSGAFF. DNA of the CDR3: TGTGCCACCAGCAAGGACCTTTTCTCCGGCGCTTTCTTT.

This clone was recorded once. The CDR3 reads CASMGRTGELFF. CDR3 nucleotides: TGTGCCAGCATGGGGCGCACCGGGGAGCTGTTTTTT. This chain connects TRBV28 to TRBJ2-2; weak D call: TRBD1 (5 bases). The V end lost 7 bases, the J end lost 4 bases, and 7 bases lay between the germline ends. Germline loops: CDR1 MDHEN, CDR2 SYDVKM. The CDR3 length is 12 residues.

V gene TRBV7-8 combines with J gene TRBJ2-5; no clear D gene. The end of the DNA aligns better with TRBJ2-7, so the J call may be wrong. The CDR3 is made up of 15 amino acids. Germline CDR1 and CDR2: SGHVS and FQNEAQ. The CDR3, as DNA: TGTGCCAGCAGCTTTGCCCCAGGATCGAGTTACGAGCAGTACTTC. It is translated as CASSFAPGSSYEQYF.

The chain is built from TRBV7-3 and TRBJ2-5; possibly TRBD1 for D (6 bases). V gave up 4 bases and J gave up 5 bases, with 8 bases separating them. The length of the CDR3 is 12 residues. Germline V gene lookup returns CDR1 SGHTA and CDR2 FQGTGA. The CDR3: CASSYRGETQYF. The DNA for the CDR3 is TGTGCCAGCAGCTATAGGGGGGAGACCCAGTACTTC. The full variable domain, with the rest looked up from reference TRBV7-3 and TRBJ2-5, is GAGVSQTPSNKVTEKGKYVELRCDPISGHTALYWYRQSLGQGPEFLIYFQGTGAADDSGLPNDRFFAVRPEGSVSTLKIQRTERGDSAVYLCASSYRGETQYFGPGTRLLVL.